This is a list of T cell receptor beta chains from one sample in a study of early T cells in non-severe SARS-CoV-2 infection. TCRdb ran MiXCR on the 5' RACE reads and lists one entry per CDR3 protein. Counted here are tens of thousands of distinct CDR3 sequences, about 12% occurring once; the ten biggest clones make up approximately 1.1%. Sequencing was performed on whole blood, taken at baseline. Receptor source: an adult who was a healthcare worker with PCR-confirmed SARS-CoV-2 infection or an uninfected control (not recorded which). The donor label of this sample is uncertain. The conserved cysteine and the conserved F or W are not part of the CDR3 here.

CDR3 length: 12; V gene: TRBV24-1; CDR3 protein: ATSDLAHNYGYT
CDR3 length: 17; V gene: TRBV9; CDR3 protein: ASSVVYDRRRMGDYGYT
CDR3 length: 13; V gene: TRBV7-3; CDR3 protein: ASSPPGRVSNEQF
CDR3 length: 11; V gene: TRBV7-3; CDR3 protein: ASSLGQTNEQF
CDR3 length: 14; V gene: TRBV28; CDR3 protein: ASSPYAAVDTGELF
CDR3 length: 10; V gene: TRBV29-1; CDR3 protein: SAGSSAGELF
CDR3 length: 15; V gene: TRBV5-4; CDR3 protein: ASSPKKLAGVGDTQY
CDR3 length: 14; V gene: TRBV10-2; CDR3 protein: ASGGTDAIAKNIQY
CDR3 length: 14; V gene: TRBV25-1; CDR3 protein: ASRPAGVTADTEAF
CDR3 length: 14; V gene: TRBV5-4; CDR3 protein: ASSLVGPISNYGYT
CDR3 length: 13; V gene: TRBV5-4; CDR3 protein: ASSLLGEPSDTQY
CDR3 length: 12; V gene: TRBV10-1; CDR3 protein: ASSGQGEGDIQY
CDR3 length: 10; V gene: TRBV13; CDR3 protein: ASSPSGGVEF
CDR3 length: 10; V gene: TRBV20-1; CDR3 protein: SARDGDTEAF
CDR3 length: 11; V gene: TRBV11-2; CDR3 protein: ASSLRLGDTQY
CDR3 length: 13; V gene: TRBV11-2; CDR3 protein: ASSSREGNYNEQF
CDR3 length: 13; V gene: TRBV6-6; CDR3 protein: ASSYRTDLNTEAF
CDR3 length: 12; V gene: TRBV29-1; CDR3 protein: SVEGTDGQETQY
CDR3 length: 13; V gene: TRBV12-3/TRBV12-4; CDR3 protein: ASSQPGLAGGDKF
CDR3 length: 14; V gene: TRBV3-1; CDR3 protein: ASSQFQGATNEKLF
CDR3 length: 13; V gene: TRBV5-6; CDR3 protein: ASSKNNLQGEGYT
CDR3 length: 13; V gene: TRBV3-1; CDR3 protein: ASSQTLYHGNEQF
CDR3 length: 14; V gene: TRBV9; CDR3 protein: ASSVSTGLAPDTQY
CDR3 length: 12; V gene: TRBV2; CDR3 protein: ASRAALAKNIQY
CDR3 length: 12; V gene: TRBV7-8; CDR3 protein: ASSFMTQKETQY
CDR3 length: 11; V gene: TRBV7-9; CDR3 protein: ASSLWGLDGYT
CDR3 length: 14; V gene: TRBV7-8; CDR3 protein: ASSMNTAGLFGTQY
CDR3 length: 11; V gene: TRBV6-5; CDR3 protein: ASSRQGYTEAF
CDR3 length: 13; V gene: TRBV20-1; CDR3 protein: SARVGRGPYNEQF
CDR3 length: 11; V gene: TRBV5-6; CDR3 protein: ASSSGTVNEQF
CDR3 length: 12; V gene: TRBV7-2; CDR3 protein: ASSVGQGGTEAF
CDR3 length: 11; V gene: TRBV3-1; CDR3 protein: ASSLFNTGGYT
CDR3 length: 13; V gene: TRBV10-3; CDR3 protein: AISESLPKNTEAF
CDR3 length: 16; V gene: TRBV5-1; CDR3 protein: ASSSRRGLAGPDDTQY
CDR3 length: 15; V gene: TRBV7-9; CDR3 protein: ASSPGRRSSGANVLT
CDR3 length: 15; V gene: TRBV20-1; CDR3 protein: SARDPGTPGAKNIQY
CDR3 length: 13; V gene: TRBV3-1; CDR3 protein: ASSPGTTSTDTQY
CDR3 length: 11; V gene: TRBV6-2/TRBV6-3; CDR3 protein: ASSRGRYNEQF
CDR3 length: 12; V gene: TRBV7-2; CDR3 protein: ASSLKGAVGGYT
CDR3 length: 10; V gene: TRBV7-9; CDR3 protein: ASSRTGTEAF
CDR3 length: 12; V gene: TRBV27; CDR3 protein: ASRKTQGISRQF
CDR3 length: 16; V gene: TRBV4-1; CDR3 protein: ASSQAGRGGAETGELF
CDR3 length: 14; V gene: TRBV5-1; CDR3 protein: ASSLQGASSYNEQF
CDR3 length: 13; V gene: TRBV7-2; CDR3 protein: ASSLTGPNTGELF
CDR3 length: 14; V gene: TRBV7-9; CDR3 protein: ASNPPGVGLNTEAF
CDR3 length: 13; V gene: TRBV5-1; CDR3 protein: ASSLDMAPNYGYT
CDR3 length: 14; V gene: TRBV10-1; CDR3 protein: ASSGQELPNTGELF
CDR3 length: 15; V gene: TRBV11-2; CDR3 protein: ASSLGASGLGTDTQY
CDR3 length: 13; V gene: TRBV5-1; CDR3 protein: ASSLTGVEDYGYT
CDR3 length: 13; V gene: TRBV4-2; CDR3 protein: ASSQDNLGNTEAF
CDR3 length: 17; V gene: TRBV6-6; CDR3 protein: ASSYSPSGGGSSYNEQF
CDR3 length: 11; V gene: TRBV2; CDR3 protein: ASSGGLAGATF
CDR3 length: 14; V gene: TRBV7-2; CDR3 protein: ASSLAGTGAGDTQY